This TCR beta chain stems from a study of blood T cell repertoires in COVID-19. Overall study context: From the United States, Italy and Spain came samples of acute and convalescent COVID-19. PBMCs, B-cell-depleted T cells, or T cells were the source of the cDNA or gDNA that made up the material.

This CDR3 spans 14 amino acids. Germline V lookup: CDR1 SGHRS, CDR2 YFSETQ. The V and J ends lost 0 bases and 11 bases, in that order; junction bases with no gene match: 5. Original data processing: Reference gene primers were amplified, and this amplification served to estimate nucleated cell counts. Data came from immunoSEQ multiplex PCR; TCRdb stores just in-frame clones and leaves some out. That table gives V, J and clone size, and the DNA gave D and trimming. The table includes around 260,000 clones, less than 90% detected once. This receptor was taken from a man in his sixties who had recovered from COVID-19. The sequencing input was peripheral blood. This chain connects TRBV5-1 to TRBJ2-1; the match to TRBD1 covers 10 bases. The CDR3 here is CASSLARGQGKQFF. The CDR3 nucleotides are TGCGCCAGCAGCTTGGCGAGGGGACAGGGGAAGCAGTTCTTC.